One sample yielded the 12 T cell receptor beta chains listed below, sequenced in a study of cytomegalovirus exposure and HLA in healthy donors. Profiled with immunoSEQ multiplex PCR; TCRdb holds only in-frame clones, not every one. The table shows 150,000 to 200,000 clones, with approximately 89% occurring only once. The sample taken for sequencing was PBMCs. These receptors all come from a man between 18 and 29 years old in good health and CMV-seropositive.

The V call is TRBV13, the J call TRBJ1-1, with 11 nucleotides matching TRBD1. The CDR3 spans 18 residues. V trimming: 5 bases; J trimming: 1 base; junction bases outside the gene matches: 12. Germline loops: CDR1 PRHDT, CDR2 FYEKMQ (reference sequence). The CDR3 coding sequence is TGTGCCAGCAGCCCCCGGGACAGGGGGAGATCCTCGAACACTGAAGCTTTCTTT. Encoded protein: CASSPRDRGRSSNTEAFF. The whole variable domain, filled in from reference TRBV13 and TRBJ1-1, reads AAGVIQSPRHLIKEKRETATLKCYPIPRHDTVYWYQQGPGQDPQFLISFYEKMQSDKGSIPDRFSAQQFSDYHSELNMSSLELGDSALYFCASSPRDRGRSSNTEAFFGQGTRLTVV.

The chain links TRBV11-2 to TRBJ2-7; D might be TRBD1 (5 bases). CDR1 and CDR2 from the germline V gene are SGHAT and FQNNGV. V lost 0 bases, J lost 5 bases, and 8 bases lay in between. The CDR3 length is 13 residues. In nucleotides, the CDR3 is TGTGCCAGCAGCTTAGATCAAGGGGACGAGCAGTACTTC. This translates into CASSLDQGDEQYF. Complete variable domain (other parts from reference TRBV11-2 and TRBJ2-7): EAGVAQSPRYKIIEKRQSVAFWCNPISGHATLYWYQQILGQGPKLLIQFQNNGVVDDSQLPKDRFSAERLKGVDSTLKIQPAKLEDSAVYLCASSLDQGDEQYFGPGTRLTVT.

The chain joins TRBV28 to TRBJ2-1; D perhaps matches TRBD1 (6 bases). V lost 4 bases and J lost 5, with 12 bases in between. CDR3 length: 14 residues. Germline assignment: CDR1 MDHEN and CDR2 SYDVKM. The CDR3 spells CASSSLQGNNEQFF. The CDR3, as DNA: TGTGCCAGCAGTTCCCTTCAGGGGAACAATGAGCAGTTCTTC.

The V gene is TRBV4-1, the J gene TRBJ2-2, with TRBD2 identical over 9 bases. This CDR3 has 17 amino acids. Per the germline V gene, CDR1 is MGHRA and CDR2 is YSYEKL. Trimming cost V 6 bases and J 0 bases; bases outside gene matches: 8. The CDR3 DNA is TGCGCCAGCAGTTCTCCTTTAGCGGGGGCGAACACCGGGGAGCTGTTTTTT. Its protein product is CASSSPLAGANTGELFF.

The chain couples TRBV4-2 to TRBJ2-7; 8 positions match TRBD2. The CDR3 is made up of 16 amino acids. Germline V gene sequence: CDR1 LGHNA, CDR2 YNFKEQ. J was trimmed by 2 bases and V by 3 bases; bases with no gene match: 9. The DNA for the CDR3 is TGTGCCAGCAGCCATGCAGCGGGGGACGGACCCTACGAGCAGTACTTC. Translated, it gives CASSHAAGDGPYEQYF.

CDR3: CASNGGRGTGERLNGYTF. In DNA, the CDR3 is TGTGCCAGCAACGGGGGCCGCGGGACAGGGGAGAGGTTGAATGGCTACACCTTC. This rearrangement joins TRBV21-1 to TRBJ1-2; TRBD1, the D gene given by the table, was not confirmed from the DNA. TRBV21-1 is an annotated pseudogene. The CDR3 is made up of 18 amino acids.

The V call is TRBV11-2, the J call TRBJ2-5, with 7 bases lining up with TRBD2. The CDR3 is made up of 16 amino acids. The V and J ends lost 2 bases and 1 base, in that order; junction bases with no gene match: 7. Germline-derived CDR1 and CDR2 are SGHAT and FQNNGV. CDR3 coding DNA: TGTGCCAGCAGCTTATCCCCTGGACTAGTCCAAGAGACCCAGTACTTC. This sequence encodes CASSLSPGLVQETQYF. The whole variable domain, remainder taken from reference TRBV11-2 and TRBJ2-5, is EAGVAQSPRYKIIEKRQSVAFWCNPISGHATLYWYQQILGQGPKLLIQFQNNGVVDDSQLPKDRFSAERLKGVDSTLKIQPAKLEDSAVYLCASSLSPGLVQETQYFGPGTRLLVL.

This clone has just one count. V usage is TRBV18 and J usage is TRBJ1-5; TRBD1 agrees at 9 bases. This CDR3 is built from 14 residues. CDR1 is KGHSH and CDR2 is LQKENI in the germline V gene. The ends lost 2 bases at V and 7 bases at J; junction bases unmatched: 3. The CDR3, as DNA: TGTGCCAGCTCACCAACAGGGGGCGGACAGCCCCAGCATTTT. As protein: CASSPTGGGQPQHF.

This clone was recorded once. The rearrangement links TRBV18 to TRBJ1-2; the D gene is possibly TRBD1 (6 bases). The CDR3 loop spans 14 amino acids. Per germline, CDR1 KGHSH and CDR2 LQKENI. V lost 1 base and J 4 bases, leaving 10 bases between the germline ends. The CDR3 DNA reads TGTGCCAGCTCACCACAAACAGGGACCTATGGCTACACCTTC. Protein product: CASSPQTGTYGYTF. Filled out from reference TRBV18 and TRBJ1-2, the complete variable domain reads NAGVMQNPRHLVRRRGQEARLRCSPMKGHSHVYWYRQLPEEGLKFMVYLQKENIIDESGMPKERFSAEFPKEGPSILRIQQVVRGDSAAYFCASSPQTGTYGYTFGSGTRLTVV.

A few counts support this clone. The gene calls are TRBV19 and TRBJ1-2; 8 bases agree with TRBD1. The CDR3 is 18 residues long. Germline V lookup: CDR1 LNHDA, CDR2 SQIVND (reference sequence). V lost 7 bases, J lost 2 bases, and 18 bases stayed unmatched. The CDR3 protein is CASTVWGPDRVVNYGYTF. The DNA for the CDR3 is TGTGCCAGTACCGTATGGGGGCCGGACAGGGTCGTCAACTATGGCTACACCTTC.

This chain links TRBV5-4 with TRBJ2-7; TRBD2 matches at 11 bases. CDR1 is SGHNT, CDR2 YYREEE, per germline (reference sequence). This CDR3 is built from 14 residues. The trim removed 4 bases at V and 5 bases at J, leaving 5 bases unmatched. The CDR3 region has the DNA TGTGCCAGCAGCCCCGGACTAGCGGGCCACGAGCAGTACTTC. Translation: CASSPGLAGHEQYF. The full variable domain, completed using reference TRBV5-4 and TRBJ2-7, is ETGVTQSPTHLIKTRGQQVTLRCSSQSGHNTVSWYQQALGQGPQFIFQYYREEENGRGNFPPRFSGLQFPNYSSELNVNALELDDSALYLCASSPGLAGHEQYFGPGTRLTVT.

Here the CDR3 reads CASSLVTSGRTDTQYF. The DNA of the CDR3 is TGCGCCAGCAGCTTGGTTACTAGCGGCCGCACAGATACGCAGTATTTT. The rearrangement joins TRBV5-1 to TRBJ2-3; 8 bases match TRBD2. The CDR3 has 16 amino acids. Unmatched junction bases numbered 4, after V lost 0 bases and J lost 1 base. In germline, CDR1 is SGHRS, CDR2 YFSETQ.